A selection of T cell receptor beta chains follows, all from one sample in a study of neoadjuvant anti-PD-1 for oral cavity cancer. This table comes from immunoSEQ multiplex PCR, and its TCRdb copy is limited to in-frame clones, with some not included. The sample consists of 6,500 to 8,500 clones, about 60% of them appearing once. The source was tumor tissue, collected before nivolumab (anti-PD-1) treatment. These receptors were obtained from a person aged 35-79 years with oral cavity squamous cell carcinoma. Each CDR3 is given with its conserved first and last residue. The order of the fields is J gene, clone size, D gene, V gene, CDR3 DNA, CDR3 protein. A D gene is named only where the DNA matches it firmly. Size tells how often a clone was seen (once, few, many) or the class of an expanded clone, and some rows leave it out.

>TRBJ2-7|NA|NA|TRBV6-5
TGTGCCAGCAGTAACCGGGACGGCACCTACGAGCAGTACTTC
CASSNRDGTYEQYF
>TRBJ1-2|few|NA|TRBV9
TGTGCCAGCAGCCCACCACAGGGACTCAACTATGGCTACACCTTC
CASSPPQGLNYGYTF
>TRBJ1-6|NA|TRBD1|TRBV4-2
TGTGCCAGCAGCCAAGAGGTTGTACAGGGGGCTGGTAATTCACCCCTCCACTTT
CASSQEVVQGAGNSPLHF
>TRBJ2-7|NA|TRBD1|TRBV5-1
TGCGCCAGCAGTTCGGCGACAGGGCCCGAGCAGTACTTC
CASSSATGPEQYF
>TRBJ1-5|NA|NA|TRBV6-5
TGTGCCAGCGGACGAGAACCTCAGCCCCAGCATTTT
CASGREPQPQHF
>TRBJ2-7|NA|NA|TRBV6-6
TGTGCCAGCAGCCCCGGTGGTGTTTCGAACTACGAGCAGTACTTC
CASSPGGVSNYEQYF
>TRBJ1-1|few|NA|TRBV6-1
TGTGCCAGCAGTGAATGGGCCATGCCTGAAGCTTTCTTT
CASSEWAMPEAFF
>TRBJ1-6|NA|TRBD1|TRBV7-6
TGTGCCAGCAGCTTAGAGGGACAGGGGTCTTCACCCCTCCACTTT
CASSLEGQGSSPLHF
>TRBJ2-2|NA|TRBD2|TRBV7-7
TGTGCTAGCAGCTTAGACGGGAGGGCCGGAGGCGGGGAGCTGTTTTTT
CASSLDGRAGGGELFF
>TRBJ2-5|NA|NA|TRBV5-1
TGCGCCAGCAGCCCCGGGTCCCAAGAGACCCAGTACTTC
CASSPGSQETQYF
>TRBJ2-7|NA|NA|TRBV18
TGTGCCAGCTCACCACTCAGGGACTACGAGCAGTACTTC
CASSPLRDYEQYF
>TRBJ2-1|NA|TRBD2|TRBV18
TGTGCCAGCTCATCCCCGGGGGGATTACGAGGTGAGCAGTTCTTC
CASSSPGGLRGEQFF
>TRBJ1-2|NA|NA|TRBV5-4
TGTGCCAGCAGCTCAATGGGTTCAGGGTCCCTTCCTTATGGCTACACCTTC
CASSSMGSGSLPYGYTF
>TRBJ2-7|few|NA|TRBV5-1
TGCGCCAGCAGCGAAGACAGAACCTACGAGCAGTACTTC
CASSEDRTYEQYF
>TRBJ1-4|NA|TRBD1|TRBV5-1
TGCGCCAGCAGCTCCCCGGCGGGGACAGGTGTTTCAACTAATGAAAAACTGTTTTTT
CASSSPAGTGVSTNEKLFF
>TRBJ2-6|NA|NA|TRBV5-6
TGTGCCAGCAGCTTGGGAGGTACCGGGGCCAACGTCCTGACTTTC
CASSLGGTGANVLTF
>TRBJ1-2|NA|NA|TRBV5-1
TGCGCCAGCAGCCCCCTCCAGGGCACCTATGGCTACACCTTC
CASSPLQGTYGYTF
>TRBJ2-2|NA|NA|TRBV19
TGTGCCACCCCTCAGGGCGCGAACACCGGGGAGCTGTTTTTT
CATPQGANTGELFF
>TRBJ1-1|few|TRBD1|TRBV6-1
TGTGCCAGCAGTGAAGTAGGACAGGGGACTGAAGCTTTCTTT
CASSEVGQGTEAFF
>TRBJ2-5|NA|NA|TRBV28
TGTGCCAGCAGTTTACCAGCGGGTGGAGAGACCCAGTACTTC
CASSLPAGGETQYF
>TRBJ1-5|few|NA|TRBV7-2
TGTGCCAGCAGCTTACGAGCAGGGTATAGCAATCAGCCCCAGCATTTT
CASSLRAGYSNQPQHF
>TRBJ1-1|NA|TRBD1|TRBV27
TGTGCCAGCAGGCCGGGACAGGGAGGTTGGACTGAAGCTTTCTTT
CASRPGQGGWTEAFF
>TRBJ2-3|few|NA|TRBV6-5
TGTGCCAGCAGTTCTACAGGGGATACGCAGTATTTT
CASSSTGDTQYF
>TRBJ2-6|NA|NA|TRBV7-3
TGTGCCAGCAGTTCAGCCGGGGGGGCCAACGTCCTGACTTTC
CASSSAGGANVLTF
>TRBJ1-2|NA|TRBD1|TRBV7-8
TGTGCCAGCAGCATCCCGGGACAGGAAAGTAGGGGCACCTTC
CASSIPGQESRGTF
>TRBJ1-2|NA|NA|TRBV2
TGTGCCAGCTGCGAGGATCGTGTCTATGGCTACACCTTC
CASCEDRVYGYTF
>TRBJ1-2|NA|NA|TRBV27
TGTGCCAGCAGTTTAGACGGGGCTAACTATGGCTACACCTTC
CASSLDGANYGYTF
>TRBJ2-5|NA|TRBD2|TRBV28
TGTGCCAGCAGTTTACCTAGCGGATTACAAGAGACCCAGTACTTC
CASSLPSGLQETQYF
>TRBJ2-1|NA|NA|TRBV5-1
TGCGCCAGCAGCTTAATCGTGGGGACCGCCCCGTTCTTC
CASSLIVGTAPFF
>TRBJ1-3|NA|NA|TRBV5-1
TGCGCCAGCAGCCCGCACACAAGCTCTGGAAACACCATATATTTT
CASSPHTSSGNTIYF
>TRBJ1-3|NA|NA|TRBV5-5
TGTGCCAGCAGCTTGCTGACCGCAAAATACTCTGGAAACACCATATATTTT
CASSLLTAKYSGNTIYF
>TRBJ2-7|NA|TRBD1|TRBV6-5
TGTGCCACCAAGGACAGGGGGGGCTACGAGCAGTACTTC
CATKDRGGYEQYF